This T cell receptor beta chain derives from a study of blood T cells in healthy people across ages. Study at large: T cells yielded about one barcoded beta molecule per two cells through template switching.

V shed 2 bases and J shed 3 bases, with 14 bases lying between them. The CDR3 consists of 15 residues. CDR1 KGHSH and CDR2 LQKENI come from the germline V gene. Next came a second PCR, run for about 7 to 12 cycles, which used a sample-barcoded 5' primer along with a J-beta primer mix. TCRdb fed the 5' RACE reads into MiXCR, producing one record per CDR3 protein. In the table there are about a million distinct CDR3 sequences, roughly two fifths of which are singletons. As concerns this clonotype: What it recognizes is unknown.

Whole-study results and caveats: Greater diversity and more naive CD4+ cells were seen in long-lived donors than in aged donors.

The clonotype originates from a man between 18 and 35 years old in good health. Sequenced input: blood. The rearrangement uses TRBV18 and TRBJ2-7; D unclear. This CDR3 is CASSPSSTESYEQYF. CDR3 sequence (DNA): TGTGCCAGCTCACCATCTTCCACGGAAAGCTACGAGCAGTACTTC.